This entry features one TCR beta chain sequence. The data are from a study of control samples from healthy donors and cancer patients. Germline CDR1 LNHDA, CDR2 SQIVND (reference sequence). CDR3 length: 19 residues. Trimming removed 6 bases from V and 0 bases from J; junction bases left unmatched: 14. The table came from immunoSEQ multiplex PCR; TCRdb's copy has only in-frame clones and leaves some out. The sample includes 55,000 to 70,000 clones, around 90% seen only once; the top ten take 5.5% to 7%. The clonotype comes from a man in his 60s with colorectal cancer. The chain links TRBV19 to TRBJ2-4; TRBD1 matches 10 bases. Sequenced material: PBMCs. CDR3 nucleotide sequence: TGTGCCAGTAGCACATCCGACAGGGGGCTTCCTCTAGCCAAAAACATTCAGTACTTC. Translation: CASSTSDRGLPLAKNIQYF.